The sequence of this T cell receptor beta chain was determined in a study of cytomegalovirus exposure and HLA in healthy donors. Study at large: Early released data comprised about 90 million unique TCRs from HLA-typed donors.

This CDR3 region has 16 residues. Germline CDR1 is MNHNY and CDR2 is SVGAGI (reference sequence). Trimming cost V 2 bases and J 0 bases; bases outside gene matches: 4. 13 Jbeta primers and 60 Vbeta primers were used for the PCR. Using immunoSEQ multiplex PCR, the repertoire was profiled, and TCRdb retains in-frame clones only, with some absent. The sample includes about 190,000 clones, 79% of them seen just once. Sequenced material: PBMCs. The receptor was derived from a woman aged 18-35 years in good health and CMV-seronegative. V gene TRBV6-6 combines with J gene TRBJ1-5; 7 positions agree with TRBD1. As DNA, the CDR3 is TGTGCCAGCAGTTACCTACAGGGGAATAGCAATCAGCCCCAGCATTTT. Its translation: CASSYLQGNSNQPQHF.